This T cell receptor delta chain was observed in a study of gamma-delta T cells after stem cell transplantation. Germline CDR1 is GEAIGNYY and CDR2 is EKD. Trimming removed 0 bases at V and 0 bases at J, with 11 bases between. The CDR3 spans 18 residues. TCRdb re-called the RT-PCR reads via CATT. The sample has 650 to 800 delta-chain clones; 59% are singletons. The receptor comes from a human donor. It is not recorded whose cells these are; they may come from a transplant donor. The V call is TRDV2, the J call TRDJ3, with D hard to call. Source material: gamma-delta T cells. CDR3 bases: TGTGCCTGTGACACCGGCGGATTCAGCTCCTGGGACACCCGACAGATGTTTTTC. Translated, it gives CACDTGGFSSWDTRQMFF.